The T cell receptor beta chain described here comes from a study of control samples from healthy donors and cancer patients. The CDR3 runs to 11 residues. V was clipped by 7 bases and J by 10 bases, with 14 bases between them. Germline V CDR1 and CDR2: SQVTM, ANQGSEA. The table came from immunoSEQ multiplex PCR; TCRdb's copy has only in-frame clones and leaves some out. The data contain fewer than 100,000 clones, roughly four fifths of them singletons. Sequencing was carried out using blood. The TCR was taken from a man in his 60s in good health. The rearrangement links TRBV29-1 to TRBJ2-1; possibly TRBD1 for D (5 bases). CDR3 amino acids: CSGRQPREQFF. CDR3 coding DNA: TGCAGCGGACGACAGCCCCGGGAGCAGTTCTTC.